This T cell receptor (beta chain) is drawn from a study of blood T cell repertoires in COVID-19. Study in general: The United States, Italy and Spain supplied acute and convalescent COVID-19 samples. PBMCs, B-cell-depleted T cells, or T cells were the source of the cDNA or gDNA that made up the material.

How the authors handled the data: Amplified reference gene primers provided the basis for estimating nucleated cell counts. The method was immunoSEQ multiplex PCR; TCRdb's version includes in-frame clones alone and lacks a portion of them. The V and J calls and the clone size are those of that table, but D and trimming were determined from the DNA. The profile shows approximately 90,000 clones, roughly 88% of them singletons. The sample holds a few counts of this clone. The clonotype comes from a human donor in a cohort sampled during active COVID-19. Sequencing was performed on peripheral blood.

The CDR3 bases are TGTGCCAGTAGTATAGATCGGACAGGGAATCAGCCCCAGCATTTT. Translating it yields CASSIDRTGNQPQHF. The chain is built from TRBV19 and TRBJ1-5; 8 bases are a match to TRBD1. Germline trimming cut 0 bases from V and 4 bases from J; bases unmatched to any gene: 2. The CDR3 has 15 amino acids. Germline V gene lookup returns CDR1 LNHDA and CDR2 SQIVND (reference sequence).